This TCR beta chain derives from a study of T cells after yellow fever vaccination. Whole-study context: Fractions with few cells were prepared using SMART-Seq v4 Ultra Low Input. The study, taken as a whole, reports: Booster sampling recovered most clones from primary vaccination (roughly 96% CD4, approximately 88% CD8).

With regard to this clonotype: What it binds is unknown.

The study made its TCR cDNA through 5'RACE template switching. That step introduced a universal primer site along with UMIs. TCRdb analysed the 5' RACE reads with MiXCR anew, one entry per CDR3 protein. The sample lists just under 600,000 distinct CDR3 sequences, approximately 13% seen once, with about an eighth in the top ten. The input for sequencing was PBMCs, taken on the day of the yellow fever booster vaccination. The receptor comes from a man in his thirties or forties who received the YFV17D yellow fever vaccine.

Here the CDR3 DNA reads TGTGCCAGCAGCTCCCGGTCCCGGGGTGGGATGGAGACCCAGTACTTC. Encoded protein: CASSSRSRGGMETQYF. The V call is TRBV7-6, the J call TRBJ2-5, with a possible D match to TRBD2 (5 bases). V lost 4 bases and J lost 5, with 20 bases in between. This CDR3 spans 16 amino acids. Germline-derived CDR1 and CDR2 are SGHVS and FNYEAQ.